This TCR beta chain is drawn from a study of CD8 T cells in Susac syndrome. Germline CDR1 reads SQVTM; CDR2 reads ANQGSEA. Trimming stripped 7 bases from V and 10 bases from J, with 14 bases between. The CDR3 is 11 amino acids. RNA in amounts of about 0.5 to 1 ug was reverse transcribed with random hexamers. Multiplex PCR with immunoSEQ amplified the TCR beta CDR3 across 54 Vbeta and 13 Jbeta. TCRdb fed the immunoSEQ multiplex PCR reads into MiXCR, producing one record per CDR3 protein. Among under 200,000 distinct CDR3 sequences listed, 85% to 95% were seen once. Material for sequencing was CD8+ T cells from PBMCs. The chain joins TRBV29-1 to TRBJ2-4, with D tentatively TRBD1 (6 bases). The clonotype comes from a human donor with multiple sclerosis. In nucleotides, the CDR3 is TGCAGCGGGGCACAGGGACCGATTCAGTACTTC. It encodes CSGAQGPIQYF.